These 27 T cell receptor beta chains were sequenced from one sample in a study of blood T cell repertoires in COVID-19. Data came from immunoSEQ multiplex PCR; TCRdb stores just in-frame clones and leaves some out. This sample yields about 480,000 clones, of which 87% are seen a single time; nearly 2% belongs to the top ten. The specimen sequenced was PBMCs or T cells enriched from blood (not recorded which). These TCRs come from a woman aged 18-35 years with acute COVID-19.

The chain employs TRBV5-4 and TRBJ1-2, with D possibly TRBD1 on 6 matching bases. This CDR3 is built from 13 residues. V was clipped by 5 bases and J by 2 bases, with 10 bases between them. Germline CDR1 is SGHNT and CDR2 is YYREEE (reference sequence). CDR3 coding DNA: TGTGCCAGCAGGGACAGTAAAAACTATGGCTACACCTTC. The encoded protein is CASRDSKNYGYTF. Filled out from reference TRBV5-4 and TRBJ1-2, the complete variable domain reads ETGVTQSPTHLIKTRGQQVTLRCSSQSGHNTVSWYQQALGQGPQFIFQYYREEENGRGNFPPRFSGLQFPNYSSELNVNALELDDSALYLCASRDSKNYGYTFGSGTRLTVV.

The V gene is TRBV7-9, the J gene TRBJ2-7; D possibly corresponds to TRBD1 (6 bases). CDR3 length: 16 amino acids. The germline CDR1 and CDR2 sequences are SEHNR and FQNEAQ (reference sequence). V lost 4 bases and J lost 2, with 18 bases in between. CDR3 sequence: CASSSEGGRLTYEQYF. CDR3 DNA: TGTGCCAGCAGCTCCGAAGGGGGACGATTAACCTACGAGCAGTACTTC.

This CDR3 is CASSPTSGDTYEQYF. CDR3 coding DNA: TGTGCCAGCAGTCCAACTAGCGGGGATACCTACGAGCAGTACTTC. The chain uses TRBV5-4 and TRBJ2-7, with 10 bases lining up with TRBD2. The CDR3 is 15 amino acids. V lost 5 bases and J lost 2; bases outside the gene matches: 7. The germline V gene encodes CDR1 SGHNT and CDR2 YYREEE (reference sequence).

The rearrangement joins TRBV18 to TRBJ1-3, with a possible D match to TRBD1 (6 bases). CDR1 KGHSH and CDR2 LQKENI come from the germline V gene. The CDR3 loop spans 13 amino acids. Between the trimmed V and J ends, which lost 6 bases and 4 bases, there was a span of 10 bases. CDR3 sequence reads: CASSTGSGNTIYF. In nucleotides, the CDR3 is TGTGCCAGCTCCACAGGGTCAGGAAACACCATATATTTT.

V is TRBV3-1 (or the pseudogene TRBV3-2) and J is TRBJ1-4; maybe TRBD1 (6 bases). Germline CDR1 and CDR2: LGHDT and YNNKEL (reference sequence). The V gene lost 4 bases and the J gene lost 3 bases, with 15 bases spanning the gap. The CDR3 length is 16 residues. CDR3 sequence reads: CASSPIPGAPNEKLFF. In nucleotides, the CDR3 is TGTGCCAGCAGCCCGATCCCAGGGGCCCCTAATGAAAAACTGTTTTTT.

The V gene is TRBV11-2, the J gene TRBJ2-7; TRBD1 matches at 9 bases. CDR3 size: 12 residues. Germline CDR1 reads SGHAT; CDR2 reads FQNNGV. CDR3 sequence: CATRDRDYEQYF. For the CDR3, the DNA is TGTGCTACAAGGGACAGGGACTACGAGCAGTACTTC. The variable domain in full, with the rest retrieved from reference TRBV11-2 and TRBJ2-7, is EAGVAQSPRYKIIEKRQSVAFWCNPISGHATLYWYQQILGQGPKLLIQFQNNGVVDDSQLPKDRFSAERLKGVDSTLKIQPAKLEDSAVYLCATRDRDYEQYFGPGTRLTVT.

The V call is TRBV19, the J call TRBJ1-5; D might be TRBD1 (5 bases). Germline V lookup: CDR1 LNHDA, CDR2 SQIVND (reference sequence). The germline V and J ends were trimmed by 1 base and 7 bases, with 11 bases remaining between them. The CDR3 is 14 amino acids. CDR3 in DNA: TGTGCCAGTAGTATAGTGGCAGGGAACCAGCCCCAGCATTTT. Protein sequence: CASSIVAGNQPQHF. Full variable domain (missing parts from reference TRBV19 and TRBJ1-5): DGGITQSPKYLFRKEGQNVTLSCEQNLNHDAMYWYRQDPGQGLRLIYYSQIVNDFQKGDIAEGYSVSREKKESFPLTVTSAQKNPTAFYLCASSIVAGNQPQHFGDGTRLSIL.

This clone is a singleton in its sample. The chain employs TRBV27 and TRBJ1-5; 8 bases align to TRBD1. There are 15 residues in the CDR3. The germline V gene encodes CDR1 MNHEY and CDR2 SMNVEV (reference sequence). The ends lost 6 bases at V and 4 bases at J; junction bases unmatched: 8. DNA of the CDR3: TGTGCCAGCAGCCCAGGGACAGGTGCAAATCAGCCCCAGCATTTT. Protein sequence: CASSPGTGANQPQHF.

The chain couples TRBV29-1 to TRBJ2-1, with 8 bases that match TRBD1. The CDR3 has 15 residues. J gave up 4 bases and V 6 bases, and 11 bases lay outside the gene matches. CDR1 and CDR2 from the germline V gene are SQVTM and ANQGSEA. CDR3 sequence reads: CSVLVRDRSYNEQFF. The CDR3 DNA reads TGCAGCGTCTTAGTCCGGGACAGGTCTTACAATGAGCAGTTCTTC.

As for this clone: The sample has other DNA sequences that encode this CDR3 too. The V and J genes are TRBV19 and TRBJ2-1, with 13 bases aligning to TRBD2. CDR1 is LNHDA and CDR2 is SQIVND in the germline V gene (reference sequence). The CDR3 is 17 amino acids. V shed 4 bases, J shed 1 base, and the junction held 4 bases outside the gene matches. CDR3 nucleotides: TGTGCCAGTAGTAAGAAGGGACTAGCGGGATCCTACAATGAGCAGTTCTTC. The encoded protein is CASSKKGLAGSYNEQFF. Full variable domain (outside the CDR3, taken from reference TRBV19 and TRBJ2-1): DGGITQSPKYLFRKEGQNVTLSCEQNLNHDAMYWYRQDPGQGLRLIYYSQIVNDFQKGDIAEGYSVSREKKESFPLTVTSAQKNPTAFYLCASSKKGLAGSYNEQFFGPGTRLTVL.

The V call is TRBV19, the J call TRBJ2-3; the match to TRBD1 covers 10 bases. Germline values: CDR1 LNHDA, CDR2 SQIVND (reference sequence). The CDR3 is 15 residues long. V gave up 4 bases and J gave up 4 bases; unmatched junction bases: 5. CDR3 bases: TGTGCCAGTAGTAGTATGACAGGGGGCGCAGATACGCAGTATTTT. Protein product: CASSSMTGGADTQYF.

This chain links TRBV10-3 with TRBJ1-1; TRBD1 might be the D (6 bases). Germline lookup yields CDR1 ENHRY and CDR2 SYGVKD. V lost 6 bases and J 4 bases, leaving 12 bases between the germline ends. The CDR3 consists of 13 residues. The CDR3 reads CAIRGHEGTEAFF. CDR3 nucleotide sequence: TGTGCCATCAGGGGACATGAGGGCACTGAAGCTTTCTTT.

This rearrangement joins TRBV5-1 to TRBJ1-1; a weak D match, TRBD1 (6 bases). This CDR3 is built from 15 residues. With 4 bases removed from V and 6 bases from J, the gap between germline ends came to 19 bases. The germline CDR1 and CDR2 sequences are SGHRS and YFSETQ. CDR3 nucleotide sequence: TGCGCCAGCAGCACCGGGACACCGGTAGACCCTGAAGCTTTCTTT. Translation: CASSTGTPVDPEAFF.

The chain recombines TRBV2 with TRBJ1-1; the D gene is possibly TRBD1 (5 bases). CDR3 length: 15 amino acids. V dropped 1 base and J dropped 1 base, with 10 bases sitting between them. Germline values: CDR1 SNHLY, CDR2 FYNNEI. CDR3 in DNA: TGTGCCAGCAGTGAAGGAGGTGGGGCGAACACTGAAGCTTTCTTT. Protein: CASSEGGGANTEAFF.

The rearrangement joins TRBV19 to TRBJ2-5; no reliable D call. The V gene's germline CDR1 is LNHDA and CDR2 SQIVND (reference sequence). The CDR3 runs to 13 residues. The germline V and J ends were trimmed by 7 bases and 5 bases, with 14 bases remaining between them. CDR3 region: CASMSPVGETQYF. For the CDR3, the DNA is TGTGCCAGTATGTCCCCAGTCGGGGAGACCCAGTACTTC.

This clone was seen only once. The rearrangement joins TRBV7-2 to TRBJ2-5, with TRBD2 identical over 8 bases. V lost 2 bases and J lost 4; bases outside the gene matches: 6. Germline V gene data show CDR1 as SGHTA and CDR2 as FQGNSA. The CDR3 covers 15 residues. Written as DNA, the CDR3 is TGTGCCAGCAGCTTATGGCTAGCGGGCTCAGAGACCCAGTACTTC. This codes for CASSLWLAGSETQYF.

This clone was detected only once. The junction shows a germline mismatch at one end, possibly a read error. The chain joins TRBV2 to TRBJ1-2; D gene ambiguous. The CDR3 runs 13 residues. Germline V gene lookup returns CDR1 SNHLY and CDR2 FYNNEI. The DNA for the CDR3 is TGTGCCAGCAGAGAAGACGTTCTCGGGGGCTACACCTTC. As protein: CASREDVLGGYTF.

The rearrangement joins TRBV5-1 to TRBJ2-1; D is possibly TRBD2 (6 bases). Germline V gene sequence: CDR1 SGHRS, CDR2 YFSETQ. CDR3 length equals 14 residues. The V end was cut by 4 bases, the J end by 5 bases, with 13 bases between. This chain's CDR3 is CASSPRGWDNEQFF. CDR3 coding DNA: TGCGCCAGCAGCCCACGGGGGTGGGACAATGAGCAGTTCTTC.

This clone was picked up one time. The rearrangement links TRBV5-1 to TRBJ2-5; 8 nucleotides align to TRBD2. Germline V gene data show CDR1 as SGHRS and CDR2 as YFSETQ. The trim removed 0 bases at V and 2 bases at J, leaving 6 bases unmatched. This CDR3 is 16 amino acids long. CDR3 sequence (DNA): TGCGCCAGCAGCTTGGCCCATGCGGGGGGTCAAGAGACCCAGTACTTC. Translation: CASSLAHAGGQETQYF.

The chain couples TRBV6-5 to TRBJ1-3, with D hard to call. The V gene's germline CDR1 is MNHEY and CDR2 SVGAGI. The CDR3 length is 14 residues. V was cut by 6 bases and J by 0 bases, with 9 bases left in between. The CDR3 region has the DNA TGTGCCAGCAGGCTGGAGAGCTCTGGAAACACCATATATTTT. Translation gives CASRLESSGNTIYF.

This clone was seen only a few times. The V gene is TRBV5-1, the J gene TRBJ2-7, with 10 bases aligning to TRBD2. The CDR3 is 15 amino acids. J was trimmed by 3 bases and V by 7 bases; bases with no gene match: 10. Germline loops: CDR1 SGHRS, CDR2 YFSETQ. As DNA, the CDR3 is TGCGCCAGCGATCTAGGACTAGCGGATTACTACGAGCAGTACTTC. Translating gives CASDLGLADYYEQYF.

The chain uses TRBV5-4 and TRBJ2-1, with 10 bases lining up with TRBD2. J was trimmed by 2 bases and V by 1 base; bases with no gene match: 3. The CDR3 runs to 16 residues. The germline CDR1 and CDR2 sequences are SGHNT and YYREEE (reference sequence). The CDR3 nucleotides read TGTGCCAGCAGCTTGAGCGGGGGGGCGGCCTACAATGAGCAGTTCTTC. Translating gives CASSLSGGAAYNEQFF.

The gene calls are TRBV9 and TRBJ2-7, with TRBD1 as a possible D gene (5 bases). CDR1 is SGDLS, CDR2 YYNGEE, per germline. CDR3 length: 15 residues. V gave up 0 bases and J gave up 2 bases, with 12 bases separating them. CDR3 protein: CASSVGGSGTYEQYF. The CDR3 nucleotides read TGTGCCAGCAGCGTAGGTGGTTCAGGGACCTACGAGCAGTACTTC.

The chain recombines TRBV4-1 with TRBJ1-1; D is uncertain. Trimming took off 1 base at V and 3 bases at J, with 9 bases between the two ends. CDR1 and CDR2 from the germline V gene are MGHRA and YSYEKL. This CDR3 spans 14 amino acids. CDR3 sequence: CASSQGPSYTEAFF. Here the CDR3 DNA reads TGCGCCAGCAGCCAAGGGCCTTCTTACACTGAAGCTTTCTTT.

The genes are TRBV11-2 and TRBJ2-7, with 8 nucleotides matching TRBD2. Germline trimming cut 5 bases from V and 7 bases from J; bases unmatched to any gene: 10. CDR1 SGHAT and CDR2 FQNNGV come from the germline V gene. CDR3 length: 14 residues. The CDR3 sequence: CASSTRTSTSEQYF. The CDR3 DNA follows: TGTGCCAGCAGCACTCGGACTAGCACATCTGAGCAGTACTTC.

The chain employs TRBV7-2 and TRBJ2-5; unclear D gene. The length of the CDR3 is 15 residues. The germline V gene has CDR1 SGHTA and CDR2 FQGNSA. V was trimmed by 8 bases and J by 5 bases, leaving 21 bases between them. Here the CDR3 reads CASGRQALIRETQYF. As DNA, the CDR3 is TGTGCCAGCGGCCGTCAGGCGCTAATTAGGGAGACCCAGTACTTC.

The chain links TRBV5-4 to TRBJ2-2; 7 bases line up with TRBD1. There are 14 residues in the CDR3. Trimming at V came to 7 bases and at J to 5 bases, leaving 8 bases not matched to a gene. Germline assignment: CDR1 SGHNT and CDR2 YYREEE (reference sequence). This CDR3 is CASRLRQGTGELFF. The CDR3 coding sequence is TGTGCCAGCCGACTAAGACAGGGAACCGGGGAGCTGTTTTTT.